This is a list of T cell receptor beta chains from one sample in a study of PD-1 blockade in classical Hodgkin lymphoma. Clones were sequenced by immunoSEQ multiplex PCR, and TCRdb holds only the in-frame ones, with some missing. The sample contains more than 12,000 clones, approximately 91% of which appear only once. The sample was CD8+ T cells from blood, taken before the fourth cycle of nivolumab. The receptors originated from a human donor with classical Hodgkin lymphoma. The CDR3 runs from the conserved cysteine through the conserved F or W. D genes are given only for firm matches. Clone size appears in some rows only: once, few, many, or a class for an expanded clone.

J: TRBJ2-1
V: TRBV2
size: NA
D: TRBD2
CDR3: CASSINSPGLAVAEQFF
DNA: TGTGCCAGCAGTATAAACAGCCCGGGACTAGCTGTCGCTGAGCAGTTCTTC

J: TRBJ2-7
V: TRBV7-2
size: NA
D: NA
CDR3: CASSPRDGSYEQYF
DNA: TGTGCCAGCAGCCCCCGGGACGGATCCTACGAGCAGTACTTC

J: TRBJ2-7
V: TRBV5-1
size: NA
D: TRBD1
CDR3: CASSWDSTYEQYF
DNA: TGCGCCAGCAGCTGGGACAGTACCTACGAGCAGTACTTC

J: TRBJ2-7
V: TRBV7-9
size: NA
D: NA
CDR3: CASSSWLGEAHEQYF
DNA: TGTGCCAGCAGCTCCTGGCTGGGGGAGGCTCACGAGCAGTACTTC

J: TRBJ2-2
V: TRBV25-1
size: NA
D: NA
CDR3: CASSVGFGELFF
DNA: TGTGCCAGCAGTGTGGGATTCGGGGAGCTGTTTTTT

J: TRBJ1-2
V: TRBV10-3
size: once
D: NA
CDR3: CAILSLDGWGYTF
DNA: TGTGCCATCCTCTCTCTCGACGGTTGGGGCTACACCTTC

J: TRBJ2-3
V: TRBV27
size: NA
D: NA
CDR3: CASSLMDSYADTQYF
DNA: TGTGCCAGCAGTTTGATGGACAGCTATGCAGATACGCAGTATTTT

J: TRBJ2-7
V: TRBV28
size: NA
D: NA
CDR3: CASSSWTSYEQYF
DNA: TGTGCCAGCAGTTCCTGGACCAGCTACGAGCAGTACTTC

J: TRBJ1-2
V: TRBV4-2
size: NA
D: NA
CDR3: CASSQEEGLRFGYTF
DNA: TGTGCCAGCAGCCAAGAGGAGGGCCTAAGGTTTGGCTACACCTTC

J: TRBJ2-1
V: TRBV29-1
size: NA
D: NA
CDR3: CSVEVRSLSYNEQFF
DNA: TGCAGCGTTGAAGTCAGGTCTCTATCCTACAATGAGCAGTTCTTC

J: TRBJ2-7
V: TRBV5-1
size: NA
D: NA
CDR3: CASSLAGLNSYEQYF
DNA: TGCGCCAGCAGCTTGGCCGGGCTGAACTCCTACGAGCAGTACTTC

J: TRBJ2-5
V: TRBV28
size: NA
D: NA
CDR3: CASRMTPSAETQYF
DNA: TGTGCCAGCAGGATGACTCCATCTGCGGAGACCCAGTACTTC

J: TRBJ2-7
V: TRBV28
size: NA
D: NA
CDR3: CTSSPTSGDASYEQYF
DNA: TGTACCAGCAGCCCTACTAGTGGGGATGCTAGTTACGAGCAGTACTTC

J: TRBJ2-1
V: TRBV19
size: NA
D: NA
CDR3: CASTFGLTNNEQFF
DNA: TGTGCCAGTACCTTCGGACTAACGAACAATGAGCAGTTCTTC

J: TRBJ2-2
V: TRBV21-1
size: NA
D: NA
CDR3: CASSKVGLGLACSGELFF
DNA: TGTGCCAGCAGCAAGGTGGGCCTAGGACTGGCGTGCTCCGGGGAGCTGTTTTTT

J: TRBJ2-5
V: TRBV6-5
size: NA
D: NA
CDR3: CASRPYPRGETQYF
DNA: TGTGCCAGCAGACCCTACCCTCGGGGAGAGACCCAGTACTTC

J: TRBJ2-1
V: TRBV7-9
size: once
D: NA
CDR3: CASRSAGNEQFF
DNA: TGTGCCAGCAGGTCCGCGGGCAATGAGCAGTTCTTC

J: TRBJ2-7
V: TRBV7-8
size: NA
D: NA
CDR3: CASSLTSHYEQYF
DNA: TGTGCCAGCAGCTTAACGTCTCACTACGAGCAGTACTTC

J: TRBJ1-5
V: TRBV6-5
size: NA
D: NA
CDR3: CASSYSWEVNQPQHF
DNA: TGTGCCAGCAGTTACTCGTGGGAAGTCAATCAGCCCCAGCATTTT

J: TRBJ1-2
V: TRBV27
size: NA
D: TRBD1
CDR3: CASSLRVDRGIYGYTF
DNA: TGTGCCAGCAGTTTAAGGGTCGACAGGGGTATCTATGGCTACACCTTC

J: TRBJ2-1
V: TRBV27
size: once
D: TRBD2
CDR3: CASSSTDTRDYQYNEQFF
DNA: TGTGCCAGCAGTTCAACAGATACCCGGGACTACCAGTACAATGAGCAGTTCTTC

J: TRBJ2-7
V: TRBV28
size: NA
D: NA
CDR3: CASSALPLAVGEQYF
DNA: TGTGCCAGCAGCGCACTCCCCTTAGCCGTGGGGGAGCAGTACTTC

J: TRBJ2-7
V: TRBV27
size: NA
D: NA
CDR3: CASSLGSGYSYEQYF
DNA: TGTGCCAGCAGTTTAGGGTCCGGGTACTCCTACGAGCAGTACTTC

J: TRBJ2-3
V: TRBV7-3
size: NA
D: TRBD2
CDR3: CASSLGTSGSIFTDTQYF
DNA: TGTGCCAGCAGCTTAGGGACTAGCGGGAGTATATTCACAGATACGCAGTATTTT

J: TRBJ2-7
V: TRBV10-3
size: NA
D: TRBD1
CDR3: CAISEGQGIPYEQYF
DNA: TGTGCCATCAGCGAGGGACAGGGGATCCCCTACGAGCAGTACTTC

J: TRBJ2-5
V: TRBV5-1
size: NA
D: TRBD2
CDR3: CASRRTSGETQYF
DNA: TGCGCCAGCAGGCGGACTAGCGGAGAGACCCAGTACTTC

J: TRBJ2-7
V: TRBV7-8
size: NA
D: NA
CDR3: CASSPPRRGFHYEQYF
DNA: TGTGCCAGCAGCCCCCCCCGTCGGGGGTTTCATTACGAGCAGTACTTC

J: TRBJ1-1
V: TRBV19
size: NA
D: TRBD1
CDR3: CASSTRTGRTEAFF
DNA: TGTGCCAGTAGTACTAGGACAGGGAGAACTGAAGCTTTCTTT

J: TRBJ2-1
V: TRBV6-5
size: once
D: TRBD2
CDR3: CASSYFGGFYYNEQFF
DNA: TGTGCCAGCAGTTACTTCGGGGGGTTTTACTACAATGAGCAGTTCTTC

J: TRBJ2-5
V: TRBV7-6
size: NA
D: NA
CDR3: CASSLLSGDSWETQYF
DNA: TGTGCCAGCAGCTTACTTTCGGGCGACAGTTGGGAGACCCAGTACTTC

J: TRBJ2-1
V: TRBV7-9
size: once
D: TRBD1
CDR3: CASSSYTGGSYNEQFF
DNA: TGTGCCAGCAGCTCATACACAGGGGGCTCCTACAATGAGCAGTTCTTC

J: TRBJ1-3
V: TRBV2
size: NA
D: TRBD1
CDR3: CASPGQSGTGVGNTIYF
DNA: TGTGCCAGCCCGGGGCAATCCGGGACAGGAGTTGGGAACACCATATATTTT

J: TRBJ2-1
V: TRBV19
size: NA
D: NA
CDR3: CASGYNEQFF
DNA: TGTGCCAGTGGCTACAATGAGCAGTTCTTC

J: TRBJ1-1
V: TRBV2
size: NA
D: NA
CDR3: CASPGPKTAFF
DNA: TGTGCCAGCCCGGGCCCCAAAACGGCTTTCTTT

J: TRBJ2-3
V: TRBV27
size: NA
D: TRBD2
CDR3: CASSLLLAGGPAGDTQYF
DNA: TGTGCCAGCAGTTTACTGCTAGCGGGAGGGCCGGCAGGCGATACGCAGTATTTT

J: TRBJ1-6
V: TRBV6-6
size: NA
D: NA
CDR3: CASRNRANSPLHF
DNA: TGTGCCAGCAGAAACAGGGCTAATTCACCCCTCCACTTT

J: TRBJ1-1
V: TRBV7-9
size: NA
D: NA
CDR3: CASSSPDLPEAFF
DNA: TGTGCCAGCAGCTCCCCGGACTTGCCTGAAGCTTTCTTT

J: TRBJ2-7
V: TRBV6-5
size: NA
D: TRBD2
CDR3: CASSYPREGRYEQYF
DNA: TGTGCCAGCAGTTACCCCCGGGAGGGTCGGTACGAGCAGTACTTC

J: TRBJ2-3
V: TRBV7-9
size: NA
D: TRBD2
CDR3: CASRRTSGGIKTDTQYF
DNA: TGTGCCAGCAGACGAACTAGCGGGGGGATAAAGACAGATACGCAGTATTTT

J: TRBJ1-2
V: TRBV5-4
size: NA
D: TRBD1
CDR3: CASRPGTGIHGYTF
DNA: TGTGCCAGCAGACCCGGGACAGGGATCCATGGCTACACCTTC

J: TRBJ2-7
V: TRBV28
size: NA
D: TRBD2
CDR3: CASSFASGNDEQYF
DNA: TGTGCCAGCAGTTTCGCTAGCGGGAACGACGAGCAGTACTTC

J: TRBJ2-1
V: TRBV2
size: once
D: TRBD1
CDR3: CASEGANYNEQFF
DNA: TGTGCCAGCGAGGGGGCCAACTACAATGAGCAGTTCTTC

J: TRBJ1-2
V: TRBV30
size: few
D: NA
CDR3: CAWIPGQPRNGYTF
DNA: TGTGCCTGGATTCCCGGACAGCCGAGGAATGGCTACACCTTC

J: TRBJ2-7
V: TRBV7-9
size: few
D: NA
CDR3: CASRTSATGHEQYF
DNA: TGTGCCAGCCGGACTTCCGCGACGGGGCACGAGCAGTACTTC

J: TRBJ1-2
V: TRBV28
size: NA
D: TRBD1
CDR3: CASSSPRDRGWVRYGYTF
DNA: TGTGCCAGCAGTTCACCCCGGGACAGGGGATGGGTGCGCTATGGCTACACCTTC

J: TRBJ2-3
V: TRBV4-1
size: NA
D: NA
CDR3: CASSQLGSTDTQYF
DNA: TGCGCCAGCAGCCAATTAGGAAGCACAGATACGCAGTATTTT